These 18 T cell receptor beta chains originate from one sample sequenced in a study of T-cell memory formation after mild COVID-19. TCRdb re-derived calls from the 5' RACE reads in MiXCR, one entry per CDR3 protein. The sample lists 560,000 or so distinct CDR3 sequences, 17% occurring once. Sequenced input: PBMCs or a T cell subset sorted from them (not recorded which). These receptors were collected from an adult woman who had mild COVID-19 (a few samples of this study predate the infection). Cell type and time point are not known.

This clonotype has a count of ten or more. The rearrangement joins TRBV7-8 to TRBJ1-3, with D perhaps matching TRBD1 (5 bases). The CDR3 extends over 15 amino acids. Trimming stripped 5 bases from V and 0 bases from J, with 11 bases between. Germline V CDR1 and CDR2: SGHVS, FQNEAQ. The DNA for the CDR3 is TGTGCCAGCAGCCCCACAGGCATCTCTGGAAACACCATATATTTT. As protein: CASSPTGISGNTIYF.

This clonotype was found many times. The gene calls are TRBV20-1 and TRBJ2-1, with 7 bases that match TRBD2. Germline values: CDR1 DFQATT, CDR2 SNEGSKA (reference sequence). Losses at the gene ends were 1 base for V and 5 bases for J; bases not matched to a gene: 8. CDR3 length: 15 amino acids. CDR3 protein: CSARVAAGYNNEQFF. In DNA, the CDR3 is TGCAGTGCTAGAGTGGCAGCGGGATACAACAATGAGCAGTTCTTC.

The gene calls are TRBV6-2 or TRBV6-3 and TRBJ2-3, with 7 bases matching TRBD2. The CDR3 is 16 residues long. CDR1 and CDR2 (germline): MNHEY, SVGEGT. The junction had 3 bases not matched to a gene; V was cut back by 0 bases and J by 0 bases. CDR3 sequence: CASSYSGGSSTDTQYF. CDR3 coding DNA: TGTGCCAGCAGTTACTCGGGCGGGAGTAGCACAGATACGCAGTATTTT.

V usage is TRBV10-3 and J usage is TRBJ1-2, with D uncertain. Between the trimmed V and J ends, which lost 0 bases and 7 bases, there was a span of 12 bases. CDR1 and CDR2 from the germline V gene are ENHRY and SYGVKD. The CDR3 length is 14 residues. The DNA for the CDR3 is TGTGCCATCAGTGAGTCGTCATCGCGCCTTGGCTACACCTTC. It is translated as CAISESSSRLGYTF.

This clonotype was seen a few times. This chain connects TRBV7-9 to TRBJ2-1, with 10 bases matching TRBD2. The CDR3 covers 16 residues. The germline V gene has CDR1 SEHNR and CDR2 FQNEAQ (reference sequence). V trimming: 5 bases; J trimming: 6 bases; junction bases outside the gene matches: 10. This CDR3 reads CASSKLAGDVSNEQFF. CDR3 in DNA: TGTGCCAGCAGCAAGCTAGCGGGAGACGTTAGCAATGAGCAGTTCTTC.

This clonotype was seen a handful of times. The rearrangement uses TRBV18 and TRBJ2-5, with TRBD1 matching over 10 bases. Germline-derived CDR1 and CDR2 are KGHSH and LQKENI. V gave up 6 bases and J gave up 4 bases; unmatched junction bases: 14. This CDR3 has 17 residues. The CDR3 DNA sequence: TGTGCCAGCTCGGTGCTGGGACAGGGGACCTCCGGAGAGACCCAGTACTTC. It is translated as CASSVLGQGTSGETQYF.

The J gene is TRBJ2-5, the V gene TRBV6-1; TRBD2 matches 9 bases. V lost 5 bases to trimming and J lost 5 bases; unmatched junction nucleotides: 6. The germline V gene encodes CDR1 MNHNS and CDR2 SASEGT. The CDR3 is 14 residues long. CDR3 nucleotide sequence: TGTGCCAGCAGTCTAGCGGGGTTCCGGGAGACCCAGTACTTC. Protein sequence: CASSLAGFRETQYF.

This rearrangement joins TRBV29-1 to TRBJ2-1; D gene uncertain. The CDR3 has 15 amino acids. The germline V gene encodes CDR1 SQVTM and CDR2 ANQGSEA. Trimming removed 3 bases from V and 0 bases from J, with 12 bases in between. CDR3 sequence: CSVEWTTNSYNEQFF. The CDR3, as DNA: TGCAGCGTTGAGTGGACCACGAACTCCTACAATGAGCAGTTCTTC.

This clonotype was seen repeatedly, ten times or more. The chain employs TRBV5-1 and TRBJ1-5; TRBD1 matches 7 bases. Trimming cost V 0 bases and J 2 bases; bases outside gene matches: 2. This CDR3 region has 15 residues. Germline loops: CDR1 SGHRS, CDR2 YFSETQ. The CDR3 DNA follows: TGCGCCAGCAGCTTGGAGGGGACAGGCAATCAGCCCCAGCATTTT. It is translated as CASSLEGTGNQPQHF.

This chain uses TRBV5-1 with TRBJ1-1; perhaps TRBD1 as D (5 bases). V was pared by 2 bases and J by 1 base, with 9 bases between. From germline, CDR1 is SGHRS and CDR2 YFSETQ. The CDR3 runs to 14 residues. CDR3 sequence (DNA): TGCGCCAGCAGCTTCCGACAGTCGAACACTGAAGCTTTCTTT. Its protein product is CASSFRQSNTEAFF. Together with reference TRBV5-1 and TRBJ1-1, the CDR3 gives the full variable domain: KAGVTQTPRYLIKTRGQQVTLSCSPISGHRSVSWYQQTPGQGLQFLFEYFSETQRNKGNFPGRFSGRQFSNSRSEMNVSTLELGDSALYLCASSFRQSNTEAFFGQGTRLTVV.

This clonotype was recorded a few times. The chain carries TRBV11-3 and TRBJ2-1; D is undetermined. This CDR3 has 16 residues. Trimming cost V 0 bases and J 4 bases, with 13 bases left between them. Germline CDR1 reads SGHNT; CDR2 reads YENEEA. CDR3 residues: CASSLDSGTVYNEQFF. CDR3 DNA: TGTGCCAGCAGCTTAGATTCCGGCACTGTTTACAATGAGCAGTTCTTC.

J is TRBJ2-7 and V is TRBV3-1; TRBD2 aligns across 7 bases. Trimming at V came to 3 bases and at J to 4 bases, leaving 9 bases not matched to a gene. The germline V gene encodes CDR1 LGHDT and CDR2 YNNKEL (reference sequence). The CDR3 contains 15 residues. CDR3 nucleotides: TGTGCCAGCAGCCAGCAGCTCGGGGGGATTTACGAGCAGTACTTC. It codes for CASSQQLGGIYEQYF.

This clonotype occurred a few times. The rearrangement joins TRBV5-1 to TRBJ1-4, with 9 bases lining up with TRBD1. Germline V gene data show CDR1 as SGHRS and CDR2 as YFSETQ. The CDR3 spans 14 residues. The V and J ends lost 4 bases and 4 bases, in that order; junction bases with no gene match: 2. CDR3 residues: CASSTDRGNEKLFF. The CDR3 DNA reads as TGCGCCAGCAGCACGGACAGGGGTAATGAAAAACTGTTTTTT.

The chain uses TRBV7-6 and TRBJ2-3, with D possibly called TRBD1 or TRBD2 (5 bases each). With 5 bases removed from V and 4 bases from J, the gap between germline ends came to 19 bases. CDR1 and CDR2 (germline): SGHVS, FNYEAQ. The CDR3 has 16 residues. DNA of the CDR3: TGTGCCAGCAGCGCCGAGTGGAGCCGAGGGGCAGATACGCAGTATTTT. This translates into CASSAEWSRGADTQYF.

The sample holds a few counts of this clonotype. The genes are TRBV3-1 and TRBJ1-1, with D unclear. The ends were cut back, 5 bases at V and 4 bases at J, with 17 bases in the middle. Germline CDR1 LGHDT, CDR2 YNNKEL (reference sequence). The CDR3 is 15 residues long. The CDR3 sequence is CASSGGGGVGTEAFF. For the CDR3, the DNA is TGTGCCAGCAGCGGAGGAGGCGGGGTAGGCACTGAAGCTTTCTTT.

This clonotype showed up just a few times. CDR3 sequence reads: CASSRTSGGFTDTQYF. The CDR3 DNA sequence: TGTGCCAGCAGTCGCACAAGCGGGGGGTTCACAGATACGCAGTATTTT. V usage is TRBV12-3 or TRBV12-4 and J usage is TRBJ2-3; 9 bases are shared with TRBD2. Trimming removed 5 bases from V and 2 bases from J; junction bases left unmatched: 8. The CDR3 contains 16 residues.

This clonotype was counted a few times. The rearrangement joins TRBV2 to TRBJ1-4, with TRBD1 matching 7 bases. Germline CDR1 and CDR2: SNHLY and FYNNEI. V was pared by 6 bases and J by 4 bases, with 5 bases of the junction left unmatched. The CDR3 covers 14 residues. CDR3 residues: CASSETGINEKLFF. CDR3 nucleotides: TGTGCCAGCAGCGAGACAGGGATTAATGAAAAACTGTTTTTT.

V gene TRBV6-2 or TRBV6-3 combines with J gene TRBJ2-5; 11 positions match TRBD1. V trimming: 2 bases; J trimming: 1 base; junction bases outside the gene matches: 3. CDR1 and CDR2 (germline): MNHEY, SVGEGT. The CDR3 totals 16 residues. CDR3 region: CASSYAGTGGQETQYF. Written as DNA, the CDR3 is TGTGCCAGCAGTTACGCCGGGACAGGGGGCCAAGAGACCCAGTACTTC.